This TCR beta chain appears in the sequencing data of a study of shared clonotypes between healthy human individuals. Study-level points and caveats: The sole specimen, blood, was sampled, and tissue repertoires likely differ. For sorted subsets, rarefaction showed incomplete sequencing despite large depth.

Only in-frame clones appear in the TCRdb table, and some are missing; sequencing was by immunoSEQ multiplex PCR. The sample lists 2,500,000 or so clones; 80% to 95% were seen once. With regard to this clone: Its antigen remains unknown.

CDR3 length equals 12 residues. Germline lookup yields CDR1 SQVTM and CDR2 ANQGSEA. The V segment lost 6 bases and the J segment 6 bases; nucleotides outside the gene matches: 6. This clonotype originated in a man aged 18 to 29 in good health. Some clones in this sample may be carry-over from other donors' samples. V usage is TRBV29-1 and J usage is TRBJ2-7; 9 bases fit TRBD1. What was sequenced was naive CD4+ T cells from PBMCs. Documented subset: CD45RA+ positively selected. The DNA of the CDR3 is TGCAGCGTACAGGGGGCGTCGCGCGAGCAGTACTTC. Translated, it gives CSVQGASREQYF.